The sequence of this TCR beta chain was determined in a study of immune evolution from preneoplasia to lung adenocarcinoma. Study findings and constraints: Later-stage lesions appeared to have more T cells, more diversity, less clonality. From normal lung to invasive adenocarcinoma, top clone frequencies appeared to decrease.

Patient tissue came from resections in Japan or China, 2014–2017. This clone has just one count. What it binds is not known. Measured with immunoSEQ multiplex PCR; TCRdb has only the in-frame clones, and not every one. The table has 7,000 or so clones, 60% to 80% seen once. Between the trimmed V and J ends, which lost 0 bases and 5 bases, there was a span of 9 bases. The germline V gene has CDR1 SGHRS and CDR2 YFSETQ. CDR3 size: 14 residues. Material for sequencing was FFPE adjacent normal lung tissue. The TCR originated in a person aged 70 to 80 with lung adenocarcinoma. V gene TRBV5-1 combines with J gene TRBJ1-5; no firm D call. Written as DNA, the CDR3 is TGCGCCAGCAGCTTGGGGCAGTTCGATCAGCCCCAGCATTTT. This gives the protein CASSLGQFDQPQHF.